Each of the 14 T cell receptor beta chains below was sequenced from the same sample in a study of blood T cell repertoires in COVID-19. TCRdb keeps only in-frame clones here, not all; method: immunoSEQ multiplex PCR. This table has about 200,000 clones, about 79% appearing once. Sequenced sample: peripheral blood. These receptors came from a human donor in a cohort sampled during active COVID-19.

This clone was detected only a few times. J is TRBJ2-7 and V is TRBV28; D may be TRBD2 (5 bases). This CDR3 comprises 13 residues. The germline V and J ends were trimmed by 3 bases and 3 bases, with 9 bases remaining between them. Germline assignment: CDR1 MDHEN and CDR2 SYDVKM. Written as DNA, the CDR3 is TGTGCCAGCAGTTTTGAGACTATCTACGAGCAGTACTTC. Protein product: CASSFETIYEQYF.

J is TRBJ1-1 and V is TRBV30, with D possibly being TRBD1 (6 bases). Germline CDR1 and CDR2: GTSNPN and SVGIG (reference sequence). There are 13 residues in the CDR3. V lost 5 bases and J 7 bases, leaving 17 bases between the germline ends. The CDR3 bases are TGTGCCTGGCACCCTACAGGGTATGGTGAAGCTTTCTTT. Encoded protein: CAWHPTGYGEAFF.

CDR3 bases: TGTGCCAGTAGCGACAGGGGAATAGCCGGAAACACCATATATTTT. Residues: CASSDRGIAGNTIYF. The V call is TRBV19, the J call TRBJ1-3, with 8 bases identical to TRBD1. Trimming removed 6 bases from V and 4 bases from J; junction bases left unmatched: 8. From germline, CDR1 is LNHDA and CDR2 SQIVND (reference sequence). The CDR3 totals 15 residues. Based on the CDR3 plus reference TRBV19 and TRBJ1-3, the full variable domain is DGGITQSPKYLFRKEGQNVTLSCEQNLNHDAMYWYRQDPGQGLRLIYYSQIVNDFQKGDIAEGYSVSREKKESFPLTVTSAQKNPTAFYLCASSDRGIAGNTIYFGEGSWLTVV.

The chain carries TRBV5-6 and TRBJ2-1; 8 bases fit TRBD2. Per germline, CDR1 SGHDT and CDR2 YYEEEE. CDR3 length equals 16 residues. With 7 bases clipped from V and 4 bases from J, the junction kept 13 bases outside the gene matches. This CDR3 reads CASLLDASGSYNEQFF. The CDR3 DNA is TGTGCCAGCTTACTTGATGCTAGCGGGTCATACAATGAGCAGTTCTTC.

In DNA form, the CDR3 reads TGTGCCAGCAGACCCGGGACTAGCGGGAGTAATGAGCAGTACTTC. Its translation is CASRPGTSGSNEQYF. The chain has TRBV6-5 and TRBJ2-7; 14 nucleotides line up with TRBD2. CDR1 MNHEY and CDR2 SVGAGI come from the germline V gene. The CDR3 is 15 amino acids. The junction had 8 bases not matched to a gene; V was cut back by 6 bases and J by 7 bases.

The V and J genes are TRBV6-5 and TRBJ1-2, with 7 positions matching TRBD1. CDR3 length: 13 residues. J lost 4 bases, V lost 6 bases, and 5 bases had no gene match. Germline CDR1 reads MNHEY; CDR2 reads SVGAGI. CDR3 loop: CASRSGTVYGYTF. For the CDR3, the DNA is TGTGCCAGCAGATCCGGGACAGTCTATGGCTACACCTTC.

V is TRBV19 and J is TRBJ1-5, with 10 bases that match TRBD1. V shed 5 bases and J 5 bases; nucleotides not matched to a gene: 9. Germline-derived CDR1 and CDR2 are LNHDA and SQIVND (reference sequence). This CDR3 has 16 residues. This CDR3 is CASSYTSGTGDQPQHF. The CDR3 nucleotides are TGTGCCAGTAGTTACACGAGTGGGACAGGGGATCAGCCCCAGCATTTT.

The gene calls are TRBV7-8 and TRBJ1-5; no firm D call. V dropped 1 base and J dropped 4 bases, with 8 bases sitting between them. The V gene's germline CDR1 is SGHVS and CDR2 FQNEAQ. This CDR3 region has 14 residues. In DNA, the CDR3 is TGTGCCAGCAGCTTAGACAGATTAAATCAGCCCCAGCATTTT. Amino acids: CASSLDRLNQPQHF. Looking up the rest from reference TRBV7-8 and TRBJ1-5 gives the full variable domain: GAGVSQSPRYKVAKRGQDVALRCDPISGHVSLFWYQQALGQGPEFLTYFQNEAQLDKSGLPSDRFFAERPEGSVSTLKIQRTQQEDSAVYLCASSLDRLNQPQHFGDGTRLSIL.

This chain connects TRBV19 to TRBJ1-4; a weak D match, TRBD1 (5 bases). The CDR3 covers 16 residues. Trimming took 6 bases from V and 2 from J, leaving 16 bases between them. Germline V gene sequence: CDR1 LNHDA, CDR2 SQIVND (reference sequence). This chain's CDR3 is CASRRSGLQTNEKLFF. The CDR3 DNA reads as TGTGCCAGTAGGAGGTCAGGGTTGCAGACTAATGAAAAACTGTTTTTT.

The chain carries TRBV5-1 and TRBJ2-3; 8 nucleotides match TRBD1. Trimming at V came to 5 bases and at J to 4 bases, leaving 9 bases not matched to a gene. The CDR3 has 15 amino acids. Germline V gene data show CDR1 as SGHRS and CDR2 as YFSETQ. In DNA form, the CDR3 reads TGCGCCAGCAGGGTGGGGCAGGGGGCCGCAGATACGCAGTATTTT. This sequence encodes CASRVGQGAADTQYF.

J is TRBJ1-6 and V is TRBV21-1; the table's TRBD1 call for D was not verified on the DNA. TRBV21-1 is deemed a pseudogene. The CDR3 contains 15 residues. CDR3 sequence: CASWNDRGGSSPLHF. DNA of the CDR3: TGTGCCAGCTGGAACGACAGGGGAGGCAGTTCACCCCTCCACTTT.

The chain uses TRBV6-5 and TRBJ2-1, with 11 nucleotides matching TRBD2. The germline CDR1 and CDR2 sequences are MNHEY and SVGAGI. The V and J ends lost 6 bases and 4 bases, in that order; junction bases with no gene match: 5. This CDR3 is built from 15 residues. The CDR3: CASRGGLAEYNEQFF. CDR3 coding DNA: TGTGCCAGCAGGGGGGGACTAGCGGAATACAATGAGCAGTTCTTC.

The chain uses TRBV6-5 and TRBJ2-6; D gene ambiguous. The V gene lost 0 bases and the J gene lost 0 bases, with 6 bases spanning the gap. The CDR3 runs 16 residues. Germline V gene sequence: CDR1 MNHEY, CDR2 SVGAGI. This CDR3 reads CASSYSSGSGANVLTF. CDR3 DNA sequence: TGTGCCAGCAGTTACTCGAGTGGCTCTGGGGCCAACGTCCTGACTTTC.

The chain is built from TRBV24-1 and TRBJ2-1, with D possibly TRBD1 on 6 matching bases. CDR3 size: 16 residues. Between the trimmed V and J ends, which lost 4 bases and 2 bases, there was a span of 14 bases. Germline values: CDR1 KGHDR, CDR2 SFDVKD. Here the CDR3 reads CATSEVGHSPYNEQFF. In DNA, the CDR3 is TGTGCCACCAGTGAAGTGGGACACTCACCCTACAATGAGCAGTTCTTC.